The text below deals with one TCR beta chain. These data belong to a study of neoadjuvant anti-PD-1 for oral cavity cancer. Germline CDR1 is SQVTM and CDR2 is ANQGSEA. The length of the CDR3 is 14 residues. V shed 7 bases and J 2 bases; nucleotides not matched to a gene: 7. Only in-frame clones appear in the TCRdb table, and some are missing; sequencing was by immunoSEQ multiplex PCR. In the table there are over 60,000 clones, 86% of which are singletons. Time point indicated: after neoadjuvant nivolumab, at surgical resection. The chain couples TRBV29-1 to TRBJ2-7; the match to TRBD2 covers 11 bases. The specimen was PBMCs, collected after nivolumab (anti-PD-1) treatment. The TCR comes from a person aged 40 to 85 with oral cavity squamous cell carcinoma. The CDR3 spells CSASGTSGAYEQYF. The CDR3 region has the DNA TGCAGCGCCTCCGGGACTAGCGGTGCCTACGAGCAGTACTTC.